These T cell receptor beta chains were read from a single sample in a study of blood T cell repertoires in COVID-19. TCRdb's copy holds only in-frame clones and misses some; the assay was immunoSEQ multiplex PCR. The sample yields 300,000 or so clones, about 89% seen once. The specimen was peripheral blood. Every receptor here comes from a woman aged 40 to 50 who had recovered from COVID-19. CDR3s include the opening cysteine and the closing phenylalanine or tryptophan. The D gene is left open where the match is weak. Clone size is stated in some rows and not others, as once, few, many or a class when expanded.

length	V	J	size	D	CDR3	DNA
15	TRBV30	TRBJ2-2	NA	NA	CAWSGRTVNTGELFF	TGTGCCTGGAGTGGACGGACAGTGAACACCGGGGAGCTGTTTTTT
16	TRBV19	TRBJ1-1	NA	TRBD1	CASIRAQGARNTEAFF	TGTGCCAGTATCCGAGCACAGGGGGCGAGGAACACTGAAGCTTTCTTT
13	TRBV30	TRBJ1-6	NA	NA	CAWTPGPNSPLHF	TGTGCCTGGACACCTGGCCCCAATTCACCCCTCCACTTT
13	TRBV27	TRBJ2-7	NA	NA	CASSLNRERAQYF	TGTGCCAGCAGTTTAAACAGGGAAAGGGCCCAGTACTTC
13	TRBV2	TRBJ2-7	few	NA	CASSAGRSYEQYF	TGTGCCAGCAGTGCAGGGCGTAGCTACGAGCAGTACTTC
17	TRBV4-3	TRBJ2-5	NA	TRBD2	CASSQDRRGAGQETQYF	TGCGCCAGCAGCCAAGATCGGCGGGGGGCGGGTCAGGAGACCCAGTACTTC
12	TRBV7-9	TRBJ1-2	many	NA	CASSGTNYGYTF	TGTGCCAGCAGCGGGACAAACTATGGCTACACCTTC
14	TRBV7-3	TRBJ1-2	once	TRBD1	CASSPGQGASGYTF	TGTGCCAGCAGCCCCGGACAGGGGGCTAGTGGCTACACCTTC
15	TRBV30	TRBJ1-5	NA	TRBD1	CAWARGVSSGQPQHF	TGTGCCTGGGCCAGGGGGGTGAGCAGCGGTCAGCCCCAGCATTTT
12	TRBV10-3	TRBJ1-1	NA	NA	CAIRSPRSEAFF	TGTGCCATCAGATCTCCCCGGTCTGAAGCTTTCTTT
14	TRBV6-5	TRBJ1-1	NA	NA	CASSLLGGRTEAFF	TGTGCCAGCAGTCTTCTGGGGGGGAGAACTGAAGCTTTCTTT
15	TRBV7-2	TRBJ1-1	NA	NA	CASSLFPRLNTEAFF	TGTGCCAGCAGCTTATTTCCCAGGTTGAACACTGAAGCTTTCTTT
16	TRBV6-7	TRBJ1-4	few	NA	CASSYPGGGQDEKLFF	TGTGCCAGCAGTTACCCCGGGGGGGGGCAGGATGAAAAACTGTTTTTT
13	TRBV7-9	TRBJ2-3	NA	NA	CASRRSVADTQYF	TGTGCCAGCAGGCGCTCCGTGGCAGATACGCAGTATTTT
16	TRBV9	TRBJ2-2	NA	NA	CASSVVAARSTGELFF	TGTGCCAGCAGCGTAGTGGCGGCGCGATCTACCGGGGAGCTGTTTTTT
13	TRBV25-1	TRBJ2-3	NA	NA	CASKGPGSGTQYF	TGTGCCAGCAAGGGGCCCGGGTCGGGTACGCAGTATTTT
14	TRBV21-1	TRBJ1-1	NA	NA	CASSRQGAETEAFF	TGTGCCAGCAGCAGACAGGGGGCGGAGACTGAAGCTTTCTTT
16	TRBV4-2	TRBJ2-5	NA	NA	CASSQDLGRWFETQYF	TGTGCCAGCAGCCAAGATTTGGGGAGATGGTTTGAGACCCAGTACTTC
14	TRBV19	TRBJ1-2	NA	NA	CASSTRTSPRGYTF	TGTGCCAGTAGTACGAGGACATCCCCCCGCGGCTACACCTTC
14	TRBV5-4	TRBJ2-7	few	NA	CASSSLGRAYEQYF	TGTGCCAGCAGCTCCTTAGGCAGGGCCTACGAGCAGTACTTC
14	TRBV7-8	TRBJ1-1	NA	TRBD1	CASTGQGVNTEAFF	TGTGCCAGCACTGGACAGGGGGTGAACACTGAAGCTTTCTTT
14	TRBV2	TRBJ1-6	once	NA	CASSEQGIDSPLHF	TGTGCCAGCAGTGAACAGGGGATAGATTCACCCCTCCACTTT
16	TRBV28	TRBJ2-5	once	TRBD2	CASRPTSGGAKETQYF	TGTGCCAGCAGACCTACTAGCGGGGGGGCCAAAGAGACCCAGTACTTC
13	TRBV9	TRBJ1-2	NA	NA	CASSGQGMFGYTF	TGTGCCAGCAGCGGCCAGGGGATGTTCGGCTACACCTTC
15	TRBV19	TRBJ2-7	NA	NA	CASSRAPRGTYEQYF	TGTGCCAGTAGTAGGGCCCCTAGGGGGACCTACGAGCAGTACTTC
16	TRBV5-1	TRBJ1-5	NA	NA	CASSLGGGGPNQPQHF	TGCGCCAGCAGCCTGGGCGGAGGTGGGCCCAATCAGCCCCAGCATTTT
13	TRBV10-3	TRBJ2-5	few	NA	CAISDGPQETQYF	TGTGCCATCAGTGATGGGCCCCAAGAGACCCAGTACTTC
18	TRBV5-1	TRBJ2-1	NA	TRBD2	CASSLALAGGPTTNEQFF	TGCGCCAGCAGCCTGGCACTAGCGGGGGGGCCGACCACTAATGAGCAGTTCTTC
14	TRBV4-3	TRBJ1-2	NA	NA	CASSQEARSYGYTF	TGCGCCAGCAGCCAAGAAGCGAGGAGCTATGGCTACACCTTC
16	TRBV18	TRBJ1-5	NA	NA	CASSPRKGVSNQPQHF	TGTGCCAGCTCACCACGTAAGGGGGTCTCGAATCAGCCCCAGCATTTT
12	TRBV3-1/TRBV3-2	TRBJ1-5	NA	NA	CASSFILQPQHF	TGTGCCAGCAGCTTTATACTGCAGCCCCAGCATTTT
17	TRBV19	TRBJ2-2	NA	NA	CASSTTAGVGASGELFF	TGTGCCAGTAGTACCACTGCAGGGGTGGGGGCCTCCGGGGAGCTGTTTTTT
17	TRBV5-1	TRBJ2-3	NA	TRBD1	CASSLRQGAGGTDTQYF	TGCGCCAGCAGCCTCAGACAGGGGGCGGGAGGCACAGATACGCAGTATTTT
15	TRBV29-1	TRBJ1-6	NA	TRBD1	CSVAEGAGLNSPLHF	TGCAGCGTTGCTGAGGGGGCAGGGCTAAATTCACCCCTCCACTTT
14	TRBV4-3	TRBJ1-1	NA	NA	CASSQGPENTEAFF	TGCGCCAGCAGCCAAGGCCCAGAGAACACTGAAGCTTTCTTT
14	TRBV19	TRBJ2-7	NA	NA	CASSIVGRHYEQYF	TGTGCCAGTAGTATAGTAGGGAGGCACTACGAGCAGTACTTC
14	TRBV14	TRBJ2-2	NA	NA	CASSRYILTGELFF	TGTGCCAGCAGCCGGTATATACTCACCGGGGAGCTGTTTTTT
13	TRBV5-1	TRBJ1-1	NA	NA	CASSLGARAEAFF	TGCGCCAGCAGCTTGGGGGCGCGAGCTGAAGCTTTCTTT
17	TRBV9	TRBJ2-3	NA	NA	CASSEGASLGGTDTQYF	TGTGCCAGCAGCGAAGGGGCCTCCTTAGGGGGCACAGATACGCAGTATTTT
16	TRBV30	TRBJ1-6	NA	TRBD1	CAWSRIGTAWGSPLHF	TGTGCCTGGAGTCGGATCGGGACAGCCTGGGGTTCACCCCTCCACTTT
13	TRBV7-2	TRBJ2-7	NA	TRBD1	CASSFTGVYEQYF	TGTGCCAGCAGCTTCACAGGGGTCTACGAGCAGTACTTC
14	TRBV19	TRBJ1-1	NA	NA	CASRAGWMNTEAFF	TGTGCCAGTAGGGCAGGGTGGATGAACACTGAAGCTTTCTTT
13	TRBV3-1/TRBV3-2	TRBJ1-2	NA	NA	CASSHLDSYGYTF	TGTGCCAGCAGCCATCTAGACAGCTATGGCTACACCTTC
15	TRBV5-4	TRBJ1-1	NA	NA	CASSGELQGNTEAFF	TGTGCCAGCAGCGGCGAACTGCAGGGGAACACTGAAGCTTTCTTT
14	TRBV30	TRBJ1-2	NA	NA	CAWSDAAGDYGYTF	TGTGCCTGGAGTGATGCGGCAGGGGACTATGGCTACACCTTC
13	TRBV2	TRBJ1-1	NA	NA	CASRAEVNTEAFF	TGTGCCAGCAGGGCGGAGGTGAACACTGAAGCTTTCTTT
16	TRBV28	TRBJ1-5	NA	NA	CATHHSAGYSNQPQHF	TGTGCCACTCATCACTCGGCGGGATATAGCAATCAGCCCCAGCATTTT
16	TRBV27	TRBJ1-2	NA	NA	CASSLYPGVTNYGYTF	TGTGCCAGCAGTTTATATCCGGGAGTGACTAACTATGGCTACACCTTC
16	TRBV9	TRBJ1-5	NA	NA	CASSPSGGGWNQPQHF	TGTGCCAGCAGCCCTAGCGGGGGGGGGTGGAATCAGCCCCAGCATTTT